Below, 23 T cell receptor beta chains from the same sample are listed, as sequenced in a study of T cell repertoires in cytomegalovirus infection. No antigen has been identified for these receptors. Using its own MiXCR run on the reads, TCRdb lists one record per CDR3 protein. The sample has about a million distinct CDR3 sequences, around 29% seen once. Here the sequenced sample was cultured CD8+ T cells from PBMCs, taken from culture after CMV antigen stimulation. The receptors stem from a human donor in good health (CMV status not recorded). Some clones in this sample may be carry-over from other donors' samples.

Ten or more counts support this clonotype. CDR3 region: CASSFRGGVRVNTEAFF. The CDR3 nucleotides are TGTGCCAGCAGCTTCCGGGGGGGGGTTCGCGTGAACACTGAAGCTTTCTTT. The V and J genes are TRBV7-2 and TRBJ1-1; possible D gene TRBD1, 5 bases. V dropped 3 bases and J dropped 0 bases, with 17 bases sitting between them. Germline values: CDR1 SGHTA, CDR2 FQGNSA. The CDR3 consists of 17 residues. Variable domain in full (rest from reference TRBV7-2 and TRBJ1-1): GAGVSQSPSNKVTEKGKDVELRCDPISGHTALYWYRQSLGQGLEFLIYFQGNSAPDKSGLPSDRFSAERTGGSVSTLTIQRTQQEDSAVYLCASSFRGGVRVNTEAFFGQGTRLTVV.

This clonotype showed up just a few times. The chain uses TRBV12-3 or TRBV12-4 and TRBJ1-2; maybe TRBD1 (5 bases). V was cut by 6 bases and J by 2 bases, with 16 bases left in between. The CDR3 totals 15 residues. For the CDR3, the DNA is TGTGCCAGCAGCCCGGGGGTCCTGACCAACTATGGCTACACCTTC. It encodes CASSPGVLTNYGYTF.

The chain uses TRBV6-2 or TRBV6-3 and TRBJ2-7; 7 nucleotides agree with TRBD2. CDR3 length: 13 amino acids. The germline CDR1 and CDR2 sequences are MNHEY and SVGEGT. With 5 bases clipped from V and 2 bases from J, the junction kept 3 bases outside the gene matches. DNA of the CDR3: TGTGCCAGCAGTAAGCGGGAAACCTACGAGCAGTACTTC. The encoded protein is CASSKRETYEQYF.

The chain joins TRBV4-1 to TRBJ2-5; the D gene is possibly TRBD2 (6 bases). V lost 1 base and J 5 bases, leaving 14 bases between the germline ends. The V gene's germline CDR1 is MGHRA and CDR2 YSYEKL. This CDR3 has 15 residues. The CDR3 is CASSQGIAEVETQYF. The CDR3 DNA is TGCGCCAGCAGCCAAGGAATAGCGGAGGTGGAGACCCAGTACTTC.

This clonotype came up many times. The CDR3 protein is CASSLGDRNNEQFF. In nucleotides, the CDR3 is TGTGCCAGCAGCTTAGGGGACAGAAACAATGAGCAGTTCTTC. The chain employs TRBV11-3 and TRBJ2-1; 7 nucleotides agree with TRBD1. The germline CDR1 and CDR2 sequences are SGHNT and YENEEA. V gave up 1 base and J gave up 5 bases; unmatched junction bases: 2. The CDR3 has 14 residues. The variable domain in full, completed from reference TRBV11-3 and TRBJ2-1, reads EAGVVQSPRYKIIEKKQPVAFWCNPISGHNTLYWYLQNLGQGPELLIRYENEEAVDDSQLPKDRFSAERLKGVDSTLKIQPAELGDSAVYLCASSLGDRNNEQFFGPGTRLTVL.

In this sample, this clonotype turned up a few times. The rearrangement joins TRBV7-9 to TRBJ2-1; 8 bases line up with TRBD2. This CDR3 spans 15 amino acids. V trimming: 11 bases; J trimming: 4 bases; junction bases outside the gene matches: 13. CDR1 and CDR2 (germline): SEHNR, FQNEAQ (reference sequence). DNA for the CDR3: TGTGCCTGCCGCGAGTTCGCGGGGGGTTACAATGAGCAGTTCTTC. This sequence encodes CACREFAGGYNEQFF.

This clonotype showed up just a few times. The chain carries TRBV7-6 and TRBJ2-1; D might be TRBD1 or TRBD2, each matching 5 bases. This CDR3 has 17 residues. Trimming left V 6 bases short and J 2 bases short, with 20 bases between. Per germline, CDR1 SGHVS and CDR2 FNYEAQ. The CDR3 nucleotides are TGTGCCAGCAGTTCATGGGGTGGGGCCGGGACCTACAATGAGCAGTTCTTC. Translation: CASSSWGGAGTYNEQFF. The full variable domain, completed using reference TRBV7-6 and TRBJ2-1, is GAGVSQSPRYKVTKRGQDVALRCDPISGHVSLYWYRQALGQGPEFLTYFNYEAQQDKSGLPNDRFSAERPEGSISTLTIQRTEQRDSAMYRCASSSWGGAGTYNEQFFGPGTRLTVL.

This clonotype came up a few times. In DNA form, the CDR3 reads TGTGCCAGCAGTTCCCCGAGTTACAGTAGCAATCAGCCCCAGCATTTT. It codes for CASSSPSYSSNQPQHF. The genes are TRBV28 and TRBJ1-5, with D unclear. The CDR3 extends over 16 amino acids. CDR1 is MDHEN and CDR2 is SYDVKM in the germline V gene. Between the trimmed V and J ends, which lost 4 bases and 0 bases, there was a span of 13 bases.

This clonotype showed up just a few times. The chain is built from TRBV12-3 or TRBV12-4 and TRBJ2-1; the match to TRBD1 covers 12 bases. The ends lost 5 bases at V and 3 bases at J; junction bases unmatched: 8. CDR3 size: 17 residues. This CDR3 reads CASSRGTGGYRYNEQFF. The CDR3 bases are TGTGCCAGCAGTCGGGGGACAGGGGGCTACCGCTACAATGAGCAGTTCTTC.

This clonotype was observed once. V gene TRBV5-5 combines with J gene TRBJ2-1; TRBD1 agrees at 7 bases. CDR1 and CDR2 (germline): SGHKS, YYEKEE (reference sequence). The CDR3 length is 16 residues. After removal of 4 bases from V and 5 bases from J, the junction contained 12 bases not matched to a gene. CDR3 sequence: CASSHSGTADHNEQFF. The DNA of the CDR3 is TGTGCCAGCAGCCATTCCGGGACAGCCGATCACAATGAGCAGTTCTTC.

The sample holds a few counts of this clonotype. The J gene is TRBJ2-7, the V gene TRBV4-1, with 9 positions matching TRBD1. This CDR3 is 14 amino acids long. Germline V gene data show CDR1 as MGHRA and CDR2 as YSYEKL. The J segment lost 3 bases and the V segment lost 1 base, leaving 1 base of the junction unmatched. CDR3 DNA sequence: TGCGCCAGCAGCCAAGGGACAGGGGACTACGAGCAGTACGTC. It is translated as CASSQGTGDYEQYV.

This clonotype was recorded a few times. This chain uses TRBV12-5 with TRBJ2-2; D not resolved. The V end lost 5 bases, the J end lost 4 bases, and 8 bases lay between the germline ends. The CDR3 is 13 residues long. Germline CDR1 LGHNT, CDR2 FRNRAP. The CDR3 sequence is CASGTEVTGELFF. The CDR3 coding sequence is TGTGCTAGTGGTACCGAGGTCACCGGGGAGCTGTTTTTT.

The rearrangement uses TRBV2 and TRBJ2-3; D gene uncertain. The CDR3 is 14 amino acids. With 7 bases removed from V and 1 base from J, the gap between germline ends came to 12 bases. Germline-derived CDR1 and CDR2 are SNHLY and FYNNEI. CDR3 in amino acids: CASMGMGGTDTQYF. In nucleotides, the CDR3 is TGTGCCAGCATGGGGATGGGTGGCACAGATACGCAGTATTTT.

This clonotype has just a few counts. J is TRBJ1-6 and V is TRBV7-6; TRBD1 aligns across 9 bases. The CDR3 totals 13 residues. V shed 7 bases, J shed 7 bases, and the junction held 2 bases outside the gene matches. Germline CDR1 is SGHVS and CDR2 is FNYEAQ. CDR3 nucleotide sequence: TGTGCCAGCAAGGGACAGGGCAATTCACCCCTCCACTTT. Amino acid sequence: CASKGQGNSPLHF. Using reference TRBV7-6 and TRBJ1-6 for the parts outside the CDR3, the full variable domain is GAGVSQSPRYKVTKRGQDVALRCDPISGHVSLYWYRQALGQGPEFLTYFNYEAQQDKSGLPNDRFSAERPEGSISTLTIQRTEQRDSAMYRCASKGQGNSPLHFGNGTRLTVT.

This clonotype was seen a handful of times. The chain has TRBV6-5 and TRBJ2-7; 8 nucleotides align to TRBD2. The CDR3 spans 14 residues. The germline gives CDR1 MNHEY, CDR2 SVGAGI. J lost 4 bases, V lost 6 bases, and 8 bases had no gene match. The CDR3 DNA reads TGTGCCAGCAGGGAAGGCGGGGGGCGGTACGAGCAGTACTTC. Translation gives CASREGGGRYEQYF.

This clonotype was counted only a few times. The chain joins TRBV2 to TRBJ1-4; 9 positions match TRBD1. From germline, CDR1 is SNHLY and CDR2 FYNNEI. This CDR3 region has 16 residues. The J segment lost 0 bases and the V segment lost 4 bases, leaving 3 bases of the junction unmatched. The chain's CDR3 is CASSARTGATNEKLFF. The CDR3 DNA reads as TGTGCCAGCAGTGCAAGGACAGGGGCAACTAATGAAAAACTGTTTTTT.

There are a few counts of this clonotype. The chain is built from TRBV20-1 and TRBJ2-5; tentatively, D is TRBD2 (6 bases). Trimming shortened V by 0 bases and J by 3 bases, and 20 bases separated the two germline ends. Germline CDR1 and CDR2: DFQATT and SNEGSKA (reference sequence). The CDR3 contains 17 residues. Here the CDR3 reads CSARDWAGSPGEETQYF. The CDR3, as DNA: TGCAGTGCTAGAGATTGGGCCGGGTCCCCGGGAGAAGAGACCCAGTACTTC.

This clonotype was seen more than once but under ten times. The chain is built from TRBV7-9 and TRBJ2-2; tentatively, D is TRBD2 (5 bases). The V gene's germline CDR1 is SEHNR and CDR2 FQNEAQ (reference sequence). The CDR3 loop spans 13 amino acids. Trimming took off 5 bases at V and 6 bases at J, with 10 bases between the two ends. The CDR3 loop reads CASSAGLPGELFF. CDR3 bases: TGTGCCAGCAGCGCGGGCCTCCCCGGGGAGCTGTTTTTT.

The chain carries TRBV10-3 and TRBJ1-1; D is uncertain. V lost 8 bases and J lost 1, with 11 bases in between. Germline loops: CDR1 ENHRY, CDR2 SYGVKD. There are 13 residues in the CDR3. The CDR3 region is CAIGIEKNTEAFF. As DNA, the CDR3 is TGTGCCATCGGGATAGAGAAGAACACTGAAGCTTTCTTT.

This clonotype was found many times. The rearrangement joins TRBV7-2 to TRBJ1-2; no firm D call. Deletions cut 1 base from V and 2 bases from J, with 8 bases between. The CDR3 spans 14 residues. The germline gives CDR1 SGHTA, CDR2 FQGNSA. The CDR3 is CASSLGHSNYGYTF. The CDR3 DNA is TGTGCCAGCAGCTTAGGTCACTCCAACTATGGCTACACCTTC.

Many counts were recorded for this clonotype. The rearrangement links TRBV7-9 to TRBJ2-6, with D perhaps matching TRBD2 (5 bases). The V and J ends lost 1 base and 4 bases respectively, with 8 bases between them. Germline loops: CDR1 SEHNR, CDR2 FQNEAQ (reference sequence). This CDR3 has 15 amino acids. CDR3 region: CASSLGGGGANVLTF. The CDR3, as DNA: TGTGCCAGCAGCTTAGGAGGAGGCGGGGCCAACGTCCTGACTTTC. Variable domain in full (rest from reference TRBV7-9 and TRBJ2-6): DTGVSQNPRHKITKRGQNVTFRCDPISEHNRLYWYRQTLGQGPEFLTYFQNEAQLEKSRLLSDRFSAERPKGSFSTLEIQRTEQGDSAMYLCASSLGGGGANVLTFGAGSRLTVL.

The chain combines TRBV6-2 or TRBV6-3 with TRBJ1-5; the D is unclear. CDR1 MNHEY and CDR2 SVGEGT come from the germline V gene. V lost 4 bases and J 1 base, leaving 8 bases between the germline ends. The CDR3 is made up of 14 amino acids. The CDR3 reads CASSSINSNQPQHF. The CDR3 DNA follows: TGTGCCAGCAGTTCTATTAACAGCAATCAGCCCCAGCATTTT.

The rearrangement joins TRBV28 to TRBJ1-1; D uncertain. The CDR3 is 12 residues long. V lost 8 bases and J lost 4, with 11 bases in between. The germline V gene encodes CDR1 MDHEN and CDR2 SYDVKM. This chain's CDR3 is CASLTWGTEAFF. As DNA, the CDR3 is TGTGCCAGCCTAACCTGGGGCACTGAAGCTTTCTTT. Together with reference TRBV28 and TRBJ1-1, the CDR3 gives the full variable domain: DVKVTQSSRYLVKRTGEKVFLECVQDMDHENMFWYRQDPGLGLRLIYFSYDVKMKEKGDIPEGYSVSREKKERFSLILESASTNQTSMYLCASLTWGTEAFFGQGTRLTVV.